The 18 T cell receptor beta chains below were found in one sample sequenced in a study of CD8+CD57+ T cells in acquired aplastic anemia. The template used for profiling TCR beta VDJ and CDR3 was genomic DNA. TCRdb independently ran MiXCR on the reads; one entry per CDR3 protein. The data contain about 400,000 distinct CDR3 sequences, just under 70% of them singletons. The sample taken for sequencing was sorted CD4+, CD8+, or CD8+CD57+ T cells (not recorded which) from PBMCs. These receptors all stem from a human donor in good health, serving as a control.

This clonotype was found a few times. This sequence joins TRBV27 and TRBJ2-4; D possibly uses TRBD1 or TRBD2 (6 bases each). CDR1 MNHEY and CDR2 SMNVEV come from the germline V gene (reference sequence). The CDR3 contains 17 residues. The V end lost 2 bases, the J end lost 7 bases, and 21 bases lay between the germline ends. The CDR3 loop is CASSLAGLQGTANIQYF. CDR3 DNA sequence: TGTGCCAGCAGTTTAGCGGGGTTACAGGGCACGGCGAACATTCAGTACTTC.

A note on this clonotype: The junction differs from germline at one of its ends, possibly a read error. CDR3 amino acids: CASSQDRTVTYEQYF. DNA for the CDR3: TGCGCCAGCAGCCAAGATAGAACAGTTACTTACGAGCAGTACTTC. The chain employs TRBV7-2 and TRBJ2-7; D not resolved. The germline CDR1 and CDR2 sequences are SGHTA and FQGNSA. This CDR3 is built from 15 residues.

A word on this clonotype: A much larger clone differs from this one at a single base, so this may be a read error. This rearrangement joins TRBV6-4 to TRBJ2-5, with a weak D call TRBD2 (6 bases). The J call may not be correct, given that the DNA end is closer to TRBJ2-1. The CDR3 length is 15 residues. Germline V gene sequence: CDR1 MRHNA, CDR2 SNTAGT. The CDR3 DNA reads TGTGCCAGCAGCTCAGAGGGCGGGGCCCAGAATGAGCAGTTCTTC. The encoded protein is CASSSEGGAQNEQFF.

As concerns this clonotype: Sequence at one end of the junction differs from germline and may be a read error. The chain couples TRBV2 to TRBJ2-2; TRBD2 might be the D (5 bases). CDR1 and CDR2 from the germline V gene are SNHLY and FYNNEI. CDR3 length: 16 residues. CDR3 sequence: CASSSLGRSNNSEQFF. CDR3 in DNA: TGTGCCAGCAGCTCACTGGGGAGAAGTAACAACAGTGAGCAGTTTTTT. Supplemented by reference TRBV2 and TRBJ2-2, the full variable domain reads EPEVTQTPSHQVTQMGQEVILRCVPISNHLYFYWYRQILGQKVEFLVSFYNNEISEKSEIFDDQFSVERPDGSNFTLKIRSTKLEDSAMYFCASSSLGRSNNSEQFFGEGSRLTVL.

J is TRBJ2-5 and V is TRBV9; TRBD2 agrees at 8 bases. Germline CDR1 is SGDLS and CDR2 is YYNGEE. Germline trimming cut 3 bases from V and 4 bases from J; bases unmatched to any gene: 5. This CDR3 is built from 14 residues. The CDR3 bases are TGTGCCAGCAGCGCTGCGGGGGGCTCAGAGACCCAGTACTTC. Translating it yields CASSAAGGSETQYF.

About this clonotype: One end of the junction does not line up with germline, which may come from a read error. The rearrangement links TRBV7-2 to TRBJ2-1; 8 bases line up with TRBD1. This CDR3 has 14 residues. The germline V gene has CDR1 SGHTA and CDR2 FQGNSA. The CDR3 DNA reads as TGTGCCGGCCGGGGACAGGTGGCGGGTACTGAGGAGTTCTTC. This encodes CAGRGQVAGTEEFF.

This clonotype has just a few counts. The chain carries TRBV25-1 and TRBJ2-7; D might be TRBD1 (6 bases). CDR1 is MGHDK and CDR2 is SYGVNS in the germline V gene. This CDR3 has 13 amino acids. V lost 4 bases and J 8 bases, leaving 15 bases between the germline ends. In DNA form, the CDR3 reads TGTGCCAGCAGTGCTAGCAGGGGTGGCAAGCAGTACTTC. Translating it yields CASSASRGGKQYF.

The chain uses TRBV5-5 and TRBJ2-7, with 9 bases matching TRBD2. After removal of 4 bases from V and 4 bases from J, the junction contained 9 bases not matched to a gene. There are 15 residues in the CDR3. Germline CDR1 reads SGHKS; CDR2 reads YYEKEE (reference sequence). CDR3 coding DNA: TGTGCCAGCAGCCAGGCGGGGGGGGGAATATACGAGCAGTACTTC. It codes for CASSQAGGGIYEQYF.

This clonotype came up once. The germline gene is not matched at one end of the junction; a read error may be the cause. The DNA of the CDR3 is TGTGCCAGCAGTTCGGACAGGGATACACCCCTCCACTTGGGGTTC. This translates into CASSSDRDTPLHLGF. The gene calls are TRBV2 and TRBJ1-4; TRBD1 matches 8 bases. This CDR3 is built from 15 residues. Germline loops: CDR1 SNHLY, CDR2 FYNNEI.

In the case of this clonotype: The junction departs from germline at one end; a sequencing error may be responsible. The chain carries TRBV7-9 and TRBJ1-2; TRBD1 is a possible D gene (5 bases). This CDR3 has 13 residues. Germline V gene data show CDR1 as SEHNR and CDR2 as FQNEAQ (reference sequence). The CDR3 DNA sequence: TGCGCCAGCAGCCAAGTGGGGGGGTATGGCTACACCTTC. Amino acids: CASSQVGGYGYTF. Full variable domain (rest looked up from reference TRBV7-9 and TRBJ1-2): DTGVSQNPRHKITKRGQNVTFRCDPISEHNRLYWYRQTLGQGPEFLTYFQNEAQLEKSRLLSDRFSAERPKGSFSTLEIQRTEQGDSAMYLCASSQVGGYGYTFGSGTRLTVV.

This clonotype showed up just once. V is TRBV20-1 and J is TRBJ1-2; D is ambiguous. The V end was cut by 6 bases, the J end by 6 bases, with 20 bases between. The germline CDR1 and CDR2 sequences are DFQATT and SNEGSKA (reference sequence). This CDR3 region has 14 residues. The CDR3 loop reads CSASPGPVENGYTF. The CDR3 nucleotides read TGCAGTGCGAGTCCCGGGCCGGTGGAGAATGGCTACACCTTC.

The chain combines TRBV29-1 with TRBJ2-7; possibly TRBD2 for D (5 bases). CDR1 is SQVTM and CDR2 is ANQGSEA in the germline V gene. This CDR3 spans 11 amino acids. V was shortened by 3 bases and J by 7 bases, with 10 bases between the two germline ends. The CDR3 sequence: CSVEEVGEQYF. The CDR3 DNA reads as TGCAGCGTTGAGGAGGTGGGGGAGCAGTACTTC.

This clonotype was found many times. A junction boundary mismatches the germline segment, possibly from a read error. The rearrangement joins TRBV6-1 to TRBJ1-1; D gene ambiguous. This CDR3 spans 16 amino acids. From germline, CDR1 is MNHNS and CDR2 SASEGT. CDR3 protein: CASSDSGLAPNAEAFF. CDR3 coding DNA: TGTGCCAGCAGTGACTCTGGATTGGCGCCGAACGCTGAAGCTTTCTTT.

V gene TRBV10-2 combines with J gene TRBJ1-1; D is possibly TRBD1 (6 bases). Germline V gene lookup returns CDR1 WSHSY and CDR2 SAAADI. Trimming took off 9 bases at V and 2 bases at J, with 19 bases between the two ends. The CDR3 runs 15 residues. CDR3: CASLMGGRVNTEAFF. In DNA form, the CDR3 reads TGCGCCAGTCTCATGGGGGGCAGGGTTAACACTGAAGCTTTCTTT.

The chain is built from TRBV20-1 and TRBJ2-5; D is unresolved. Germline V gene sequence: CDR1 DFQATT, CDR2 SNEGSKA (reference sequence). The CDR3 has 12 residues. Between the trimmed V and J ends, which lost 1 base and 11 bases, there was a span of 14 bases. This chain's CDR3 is CSARGRTASQYF. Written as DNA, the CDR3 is TGCAGTGCTAGAGGGCGCACGGCTAGTCAGTACTTC.

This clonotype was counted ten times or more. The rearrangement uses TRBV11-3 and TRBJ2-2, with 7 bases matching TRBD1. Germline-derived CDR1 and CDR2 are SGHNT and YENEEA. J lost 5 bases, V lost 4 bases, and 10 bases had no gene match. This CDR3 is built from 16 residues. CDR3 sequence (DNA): TGTGCCAGCAGCTCTCCTCAGGGGGTAGAGACCGGGGAGCTGTTTTTT. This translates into CASSSPQGVETGELFF. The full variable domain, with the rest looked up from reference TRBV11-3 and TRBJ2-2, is EAGVVQSPRYKIIEKKQPVAFWCNPISGHNTLYWYLQNLGQGPELLIRYENEEAVDDSQLPKDRFSAERLKGVDSTLKIQPAELGDSAVYLCASSSPQGVETGELFFGEGSRLTVL.

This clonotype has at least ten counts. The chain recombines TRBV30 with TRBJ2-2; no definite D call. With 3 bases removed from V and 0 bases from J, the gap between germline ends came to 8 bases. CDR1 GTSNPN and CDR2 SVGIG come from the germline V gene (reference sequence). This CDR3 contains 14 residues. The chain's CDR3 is CAWRKTTNTGELFF. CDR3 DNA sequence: TGTGCCTGGAGGAAGACAACGAACACCGGGGAGCTGTTTTTT.

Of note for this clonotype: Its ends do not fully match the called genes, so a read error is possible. The CDR3 DNA is TGTGCCAGCAGCTCCCACGGGGAACTGAACTACGAGCCCTTC. Translated, it gives CASSSHGELNYEPF. The J gene is TRBJ1-2, the V gene TRBV9, with D hard to call. The CDR3 is 14 amino acids. The germline V gene encodes CDR1 SGDLS and CDR2 YYNGEE.